This entry lists 12 T cell receptor beta chains sequenced from one sample in a study of cytomegalovirus exposure and HLA in healthy donors. The PCR had 60 Vbeta and 13 Jbeta primers. Clones were sequenced by immunoSEQ multiplex PCR, and TCRdb holds only the in-frame ones, with some missing. The sample lists fewer than 120,000 clones; over 60% were seen once. The sample comprised PBMCs. Receptor source: a woman aged 55 to 70 in good health and CMV-seropositive.

The genes are TRBV7-9 and TRBJ2-7, with D possibly TRBD1 on 6 matching bases. The CDR3 consists of 13 residues. Trimming cost V 5 bases and J 5 bases, with 13 bases left between them. Per germline, CDR1 SEHNR and CDR2 FQNEAQ (reference sequence). The DNA for the CDR3 is TGTGCCAGCAGCACCACAGGGTCGGACGAGCAGTACTTC. It specifies CASSTTGSDEQYF.

This chain links TRBV9 with TRBJ2-3; D unresolved. CDR1 SGDLS and CDR2 YYNGEE come from the germline V gene. CDR3 length: 16 amino acids. Trimming shortened V by 4 bases and J by 3 bases, and 18 bases separated the two germline ends. DNA for the CDR3: TGTGCCAGCAGCCCCCGGGTAAGGCGGCTGACAGATACGCAGTATTTT. It yields the protein CASSPRVRRLTDTQYF.

The chain recombines TRBV19 with TRBJ2-3, with D tentatively TRBD1 (6 bases). V lost 6 bases, J lost 1 base, and 14 bases lay in between. CDR1 and CDR2 (germline): LNHDA, SQIVND (reference sequence). This CDR3 comprises 15 residues. CDR3 nucleotides: TGTGCCAGTAGAACAGGGTTTGGGGGCACAGATACGCAGTATTTT. It yields the protein CASRTGFGGTDTQYF.

The chain joins TRBV5-1 to TRBJ2-1; 9 bases fit TRBD2. V lost 3 bases, J lost 6 bases, and 7 bases stayed unmatched. Germline V gives CDR1 SGHRS, CDR2 YFSETQ. The CDR3 is 15 amino acids. CDR3 bases: TGCGCCAGCAGCTCCTGGGGAGCGGGAGGCAATGAGCAGTTCTTC. Amino acids: CASSSWGAGGNEQFF.

This clone was seen more than once but under ten times. The rearrangement links TRBV4-1 to TRBJ2-7; TRBD1 matches at 9 bases. Germline CDR1 MGHRA, CDR2 YSYEKL. Trimming took 3 bases from V and 3 from J; bases not matched to a gene: 6. This CDR3 has 15 amino acids. The chain's CDR3 is CASSHRPGQGYEQYF. The CDR3, as DNA: TGCGCCAGCAGCCATCGACCGGGACAGGGCTACGAGCAGTACTTC.

This clone has a single count. The CDR3 here is CASSERAYGYTF. CDR3 nucleotide sequence: TGTGCCAGCAGTGAACGCGCCTATGGCTACACCTTC. The rearrangement links TRBV2 to TRBJ1-2; D call uncertain. Trimming took 2 bases from V and 4 from J, leaving 5 bases between them. CDR1 SNHLY and CDR2 FYNNEI come from the germline V gene. This CDR3 comprises 12 residues.

This chain joins TRBV15 and TRBJ1-5, with D possibly TRBD1 on 6 matching bases. The CDR3 runs to 15 residues. CDR1 LNHNV and CDR2 YYDKDF come from the germline V gene (reference sequence). Trimming took 0 bases from V and 5 from J, leaving 11 bases between them. This chain's CDR3 is CATSRDTGLDQPQHF. The CDR3 nucleotides are TGTGCCACCAGCAGAGATACAGGGTTGGATCAGCCCCAGCATTTT. Variable domain in full (rest from reference TRBV15 and TRBJ1-5): DAMVIQNPRYQVTQFGKPVTLSCSQTLNHNVMYWYQQKSSQAPKLLFHYYDKDFNNEADTPDNFQSRRPNTSFCFLDIRSPGLGDTAMYLCATSRDTGLDQPQHFGDGTRLSIL.

This clone occurred a few times. The chain combines TRBV5-1 with TRBJ2-3, with D unresolved. CDR1 and CDR2 from the germline V gene are SGHRS and YFSETQ. V lost 4 bases to trimming and J lost 1 base, with 10 bases between them. CDR3 size: 14 residues. CDR3 loop: CASSPVVGTDTQYF. CDR3 DNA: TGCGCCAGCAGCCCGGTGGTGGGCACAGATACGCAGTATTTT.

J is TRBJ2-3 and V is TRBV28, with 15 bases that match TRBD2. The J segment lost 5 bases and the V segment lost 8 bases, leaving 14 bases of the junction unmatched. Per the germline V gene, CDR1 is MDHEN and CDR2 is SYDVKM. The CDR3 runs 18 residues. In nucleotides, the CDR3 is TGTGCCAGCCGGGACTGGACTAGCGGGAGGGCCGTGAGAGATACGCAGTATTTT. Its protein is CASRDWTSGRAVRDTQYF.

This rearrangement joins TRBV5-1 to TRBJ2-7; 12 nucleotides agree with TRBD2. The J segment lost 0 bases and the V segment lost 4 bases, leaving 8 bases of the junction unmatched. The CDR3 is made up of 17 amino acids. Germline V lookup: CDR1 SGHRS, CDR2 YFSETQ. Written as DNA, the CDR3 is TGCGCCAGCAGCCACGGGACTAGCGGGTACGACTCCTACGAGCAGTACTTC. The encoded protein is CASSHGTSGYDSYEQYF.

This chain uses TRBV29-1 with TRBJ1-1; weak D call: TRBD1 (5 bases). V was trimmed by 4 bases and J by 1 base, leaving 7 bases between them. Germline V gives CDR1 SQVTM, CDR2 ANQGSEA. The CDR3 is 12 residues long. In nucleotides, the CDR3 is TGCAGCGTTGTACAGGAGAACACTGAAGCTTTCTTT. This sequence encodes CSVVQENTEAFF.

The V gene is TRBV9, the J gene TRBJ2-7; a weak D match, TRBD2 (5 bases). The CDR3 totals 13 residues. The V gene lost 1 base and the J gene lost 3 bases, with 8 bases spanning the gap. Germline V gene lookup returns CDR1 SGDLS and CDR2 YYNGEE. CDR3 bases: TGTGCCAGCAGCGTATCTGGGAGCTACGAGCAGTACTTC. Its translation is CASSVSGSYEQYF.